Shown below are 19 T cell receptor beta chains from a single sample sequenced in a study of human T cells and chemical hapten exposure. TCRdb called the RACE reads again in MiXCR, with one record for every CDR3 protein. This table holds about 120,000 distinct CDR3 sequences, 13% found once. Time point indicated: pre-sensitization, week 0. As to treatment: therapeutic diphenylcyclopropenone sensitization with weekly scalp DPC. Specimen: whole blood, collected in connection with sensitization to the hapten diphenylcyclopropenone (DPC). These receptors were obtained from a young woman with alopecia areata. Some clones in this sample may be carry-over from other donors' samples.

This clonotype was counted many times. The rearrangement uses TRBV7-6 and TRBJ2-3, with TRBD1 matching 7 bases. Losses at the gene ends were 5 bases for V and 4 bases for J; bases not matched to a gene: 9. The germline CDR1 and CDR2 sequences are SGHVS and FNYEAQ. The CDR3 has 15 amino acids. The CDR3 region is CASSANRGAADTQYF. The DNA for the CDR3 is TGTGCCAGCAGCGCCAACAGGGGAGCGGCAGATACGCAGTATTTT.

This clonotype was counted many times. The J gene is TRBJ2-7, the V gene TRBV12-3 or TRBV12-4, with TRBD1 identical over 9 bases. The CDR3 runs 12 residues. Unmatched junction bases numbered 1, after V lost 6 bases and J lost 4 bases. CDR3 coding DNA: TGTGCCAGCAGGGGACAGGGATACGAGCAGTACTTC. Residues: CASRGQGYEQYF.

This clonotype has just a few counts. V usage is TRBV20-1 and J usage is TRBJ2-5; TRBD1 agrees at 7 bases. CDR1 is DFQATT and CDR2 is SNEGSKA in the germline V gene (reference sequence). Trimming removed 6 bases from V and 5 bases from J; junction bases left unmatched: 9. This CDR3 is 13 amino acids long. The CDR3 DNA follows: TGCAGTGCCCTCACAGGGGTAAAGGAGACCCAGTACTTC. Its protein is CSALTGVKETQYF.

The rearrangement links TRBV18 to TRBJ1-1; the D is unclear. CDR1 and CDR2 (germline): KGHSH, LQKENI. The V end was cut by 2 bases, the J end by 5 bases, with 12 bases between. The CDR3 totals 14 residues. This CDR3 reads CASSPTSSQTEAFF. The CDR3 DNA is TGTGCCAGCTCACCAACTAGCTCCCAAACTGAAGCTTTCTTT.

This clonotype was observed a few times. The rearrangement uses TRBV7-2 and TRBJ2-3; 9 bases line up with TRBD2. This CDR3 has 14 amino acids. Germline values: CDR1 SGHTA, CDR2 FQGNSA. V gave up 5 bases and J gave up 3 bases; unmatched junction bases: 3. CDR3 in amino acids: CASSPGLATDTQYF. The CDR3 DNA reads as TGTGCCAGCAGCCCCGGACTAGCGACAGATACGCAGTATTTT. The full variable domain, in which reference TRBV7-2 and TRBJ2-3 provide the parts outside the CDR3, is GAGVSQSPSNKVTEKGKDVELRCDPISGHTALYWYRQSLGQGLEFLIYFQGNSAPDKSGLPSDRFSAERTGGSVSTLTIQRTQQEDSAVYLCASSPGLATDTQYFGPGTRLTVL.

This clonotype was seen at least ten times. The genes are TRBV12-3 or TRBV12-4 and TRBJ2-7; possible D gene TRBD2, 6 bases. This CDR3 is built from 15 residues. With 4 bases removed from V and 7 bases from J, the gap between germline ends came to 20 bases. The CDR3 DNA sequence: TGTGCCAGCAGTTCGGGTCGGGGGTGGTCTGGGGAGCAGTACTTC. Translated: CASSSGRGWSGEQYF.

The sample holds a few counts of this clonotype. The V gene is TRBV12-3 or TRBV12-4, the J gene TRBJ1-4, with D possibly TRBD1 on 5 matching bases. The V end lost 6 bases, the J end lost 7 bases, and 15 bases lay between the germline ends. This CDR3 comprises 14 residues. The CDR3 DNA reads as TGTGCCAGCAGGAGGGACCTCTTGGGTGAAAAACTGTTTTTT. Translated, it gives CASRRDLLGEKLFF.

The gene calls are TRBV30 and TRBJ2-3, with 9 positions matching TRBD2. Germline assignment: CDR1 GTSNPN and CDR2 SVGIG (reference sequence). V shed 0 bases and J 2 bases; nucleotides not matched to a gene: 6. The CDR3 consists of 16 residues. CDR3 sequence: CAWSVQAGGITDTQYF. As DNA, the CDR3 is TGTGCCTGGAGTGTACAAGCGGGGGGAATCACAGATACGCAGTATTTT.

This clonotype has a count of ten or more. The CDR3 here is CASSQDLTGANYGYTF. In DNA, the CDR3 is TGCGCCAGCAGCCAAGATCTAACAGGGGCTAACTATGGCTACACCTTC. The rearrangement links TRBV4-3 to TRBJ1-2, with 7 bases lining up with TRBD1. The CDR3 extends over 16 amino acids. With 0 bases clipped from V and 0 bases from J, the junction kept 4 bases outside the gene matches. CDR1 and CDR2 from the germline V gene are LGHNA and YSLEER.

In its sample, this clonotype was seen many times. The V call is TRBV29-1, the J call TRBJ1-2; unclear D gene. V lost 1 base and J 0 bases, leaving 6 bases between the germline ends. Germline-derived CDR1 and CDR2 are SQVTM and ANQGSEA. This CDR3 is 13 amino acids long. The CDR3 DNA reads as TGCAGCGTTGAAGTGAGAGCTAACTATGGCTACACCTTC. Protein: CSVEVRANYGYTF.

V usage is TRBV14 and J usage is TRBJ2-4; D possibly matches TRBD1 or TRBD2 (5 bases each). V was clipped by 4 bases and J by 0 bases, with 22 bases between them. Germline CDR1 is SGHDN and CDR2 is FVKESK. The CDR3 runs to 19 residues. The CDR3 coding sequence is TGTGCCAGCAGCCCGAATCGGGGACGTACGTTGGGAGCCAAAAACATTCAGTACTTC. Amino acids: CASSPNRGRTLGAKNIQYF.

V and J are TRBV18 and TRBJ2-1; no definite D call. Germline V gene data show CDR1 as KGHSH and CDR2 as LQKENI. CDR3 length equals 11 residues. V was trimmed by 2 bases and J by 8 bases, leaving 4 bases between them. For the CDR3, the DNA is TGTGCCAGCTCACCAGGGTATGAGCAGTTCTTC. Translated, it gives CASSPGYEQFF.

J is TRBJ1-1 and V is TRBV7-9; no clear D gene. CDR1 is SEHNR and CDR2 is FQNEAQ in the germline V gene (reference sequence). This CDR3 is 11 amino acids long. Trimming stripped 5 bases from V and 8 bases from J, with 9 bases between. DNA of the CDR3: TGTGCCAGCAGCCCCGGGATCGAAGCTTTCTTT. It specifies CASSPGIEAFF.

The chain links TRBV12-3 or TRBV12-4 to TRBJ2-5, with D perhaps TRBD2 (5 bases). The CDR3 runs to 14 residues. The germline V and J ends were trimmed by 2 bases and 2 bases, with 9 bases remaining between them. The CDR3 nucleotides read TGTGCCAGCAGTTTAAGGAGGAGACAAGAGACCCAGTACTTC. This sequence encodes CASSLRRRQETQYF.

This clonotype was seen only a few times. This rearrangement joins TRBV7-9 to TRBJ1-1; 10 positions agree with TRBD1. The junction had 7 bases not matched to a gene; V was cut back by 5 bases and J by 4 bases. CDR3 size: 15 residues. Germline CDR1 SEHNR, CDR2 FQNEAQ (reference sequence). CDR3 bases: TGTGCCAGCAGCGCCGCGACAGGGGGCTTCACTGAAGCTTTCTTT. Its protein is CASSAATGGFTEAFF.

This clonotype has at least ten counts. The CDR3 does not close with the conserved phenylalanine or tryptophan, likely indicating a read error. The limits of the CDR3 on the DNA are not certain, so only TCRdb's listed CDR3 is given. The rearrangement joins TRBV28 to TRBJ1-2; whether TRBD1, the table's D call, matches the DNA was not checked. CDR1 is MDHEN, CDR2 SYDVKM, per germline. The CDR3 has 16 residues if both end residues are counted. This CDR3 is CASSPTILRGHRHWRI.

This sequence joins TRBV29-1 and TRBJ1-1; D is unclear. Trimming pared 4 bases from V and 0 bases from J, leaving 6 bases between. In germline, CDR1 is SQVTM, CDR2 ANQGSEA. The CDR3 loop spans 12 amino acids. The CDR3, as DNA: TGCAGCGTTGTGGCGTTGAACACTGAAGCTTTCTTT. It codes for CSVVALNTEAFF.

DNA of the CDR3: TGTGCCAGCAGCTTAAGGGACAGGTTCCCCCCTTTCGGGCAGTACTTC. Amino acid sequence: CASSLRDRFPPFGQYF. This chain links TRBV7-3 with TRBJ2-7; 8 bases fit TRBD1. The CDR3 extends over 16 amino acids. V lost 1 base, J lost 9 bases, and 14 bases stayed unmatched. The germline CDR1 and CDR2 sequences are SGHTA and FQGTGA.

This chain uses TRBV3-1 with TRBJ2-1; 7 bases map to TRBD2. V dropped 2 bases and J dropped 5; count of bases not matched to a gene: 3. CDR1 is LGHDT and CDR2 is YNNKEL in the germline V gene (reference sequence). This CDR3 contains 14 residues. CDR3 loop: CASSQLAAHNEQFF. The CDR3 coding sequence is TGTGCCAGCAGCCAACTAGCGGCACACAATGAGCAGTTCTTC.